The clone carrying this T cell receptor (beta chain) was counted ten times or more. Its target is not known. Amplification of TCR beta CDR3 regions was performed using RNA transcripts as template. The primer set for the first-round RT-PCR of the TCR CDR3 was HTBI. In TCRdb, the multiplex PCR reads were re-called with MiXCR into one record per CDR3 protein. The sample holds fewer than 850,000 distinct CDR3 sequences, 15% to 20% seen once. This specimen belongs to a study of T cells in Graves' hyperthyroidism and ophthalmopathy. Germline V gene sequence: CDR1 SNHLY, CDR2 FYNNEI. This CDR3 is 16 amino acids long. Trimming took off 6 bases at V and 0 bases at J, with 15 bases between the two ends. Whole-study results and caveats: Among clonotypes expanded in thyroid above 0.001, most were also found in blood.

The clonotype originates from a man aged 45-60 years with Graves' hyperthyroidism. Sequenced: blood. V is TRBV2 and J is TRBJ2-1; D unresolved. CDR3 sequence (DNA): TGTGCCAGCAGATCCCGTGACATCCTCTCCTACAATGAGCAGTTCTTC. Protein sequence: CASRSRDILSYNEQFF.